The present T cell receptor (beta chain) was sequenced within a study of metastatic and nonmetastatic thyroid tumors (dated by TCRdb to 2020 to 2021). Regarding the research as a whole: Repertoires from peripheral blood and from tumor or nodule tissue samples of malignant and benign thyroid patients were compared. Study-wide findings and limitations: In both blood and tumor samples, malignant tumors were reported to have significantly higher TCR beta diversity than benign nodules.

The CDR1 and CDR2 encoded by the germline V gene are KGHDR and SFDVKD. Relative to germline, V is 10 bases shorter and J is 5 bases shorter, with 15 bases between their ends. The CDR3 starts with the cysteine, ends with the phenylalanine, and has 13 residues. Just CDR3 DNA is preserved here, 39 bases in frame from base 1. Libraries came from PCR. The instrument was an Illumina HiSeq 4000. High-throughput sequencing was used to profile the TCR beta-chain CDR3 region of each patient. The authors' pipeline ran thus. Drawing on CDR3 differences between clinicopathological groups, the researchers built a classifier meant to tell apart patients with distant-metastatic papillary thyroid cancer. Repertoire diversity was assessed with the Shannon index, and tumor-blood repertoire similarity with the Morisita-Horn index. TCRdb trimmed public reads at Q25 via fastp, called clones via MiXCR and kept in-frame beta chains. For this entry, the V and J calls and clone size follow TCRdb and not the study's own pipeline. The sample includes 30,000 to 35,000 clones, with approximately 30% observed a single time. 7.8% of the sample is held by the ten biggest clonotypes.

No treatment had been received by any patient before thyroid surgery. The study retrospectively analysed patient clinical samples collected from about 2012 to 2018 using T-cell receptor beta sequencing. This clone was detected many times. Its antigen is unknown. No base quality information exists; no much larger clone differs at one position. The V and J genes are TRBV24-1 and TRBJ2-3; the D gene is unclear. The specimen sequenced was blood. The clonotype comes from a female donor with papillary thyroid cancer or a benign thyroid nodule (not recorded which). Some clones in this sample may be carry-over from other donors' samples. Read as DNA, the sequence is TGTGCCACTCAAGGCCAGGTAGTAGATACGCAGTATTTT. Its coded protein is CATQGQVVDTQYF.